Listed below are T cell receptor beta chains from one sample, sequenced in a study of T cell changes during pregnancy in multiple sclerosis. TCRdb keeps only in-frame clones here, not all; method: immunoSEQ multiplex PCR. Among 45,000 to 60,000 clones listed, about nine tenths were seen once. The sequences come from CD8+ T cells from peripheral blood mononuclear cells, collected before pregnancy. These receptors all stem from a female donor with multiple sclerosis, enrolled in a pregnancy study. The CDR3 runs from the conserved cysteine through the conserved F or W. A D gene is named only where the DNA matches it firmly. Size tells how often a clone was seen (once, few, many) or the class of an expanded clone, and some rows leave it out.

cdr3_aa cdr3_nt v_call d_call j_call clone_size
CASGLQAGPYNEQFF TGTGCTAGTGGTCTCCAAGCGGGCCCCTACAATGAGCAGTTCTTC TRBV12-5 NA TRBJ2-1 NA
CASSLRTVTNTEAFF TGTGCCAGCAGCCTAAGGACAGTAACGAACACTGAAGCTTTCTTT TRBV7-3 NA TRBJ1-1 NA
CASDRGYEQYF TGTGCCAGCGACCGGGGCTACGAGCAGTACTTC TRBV7-9 NA TRBJ2-7 NA
CASSPRTGGASGYTF TGTGCCAGCAGCCCTCGGACAGGGGGCGCCTCTGGCTACACCTTC TRBV27 TRBD1 TRBJ1-2 once
CASTDRGSIQYF TGTGCCAGCACCGACAGGGGAAGCATTCAGTACTTC TRBV11-2 TRBD1 TRBJ2-4 few
CASSFGQGPYEQYF TGTGCCAGCAGTTTTGGACAGGGCCCCTACGAGCAGTACTTC TRBV27 TRBD1 TRBJ2-7 NA
CASSQVGESQPQHF TGCGCCAGCAGCCAAGTCGGAGAAAGCCAGCCCCAGCATTTT TRBV4-1 NA TRBJ1-5 NA
CASSLEGTSSTDTQYF TGTGCCAGCAGCTTAGAGGGGACTTCTAGCACAGATACGCAGTATTTT TRBV7-6 NA TRBJ2-3 NA
CASSTGTGSYEQYF TGCGCCAGCAGTACGGGGACAGGCTCCTACGAGCAGTACTTC TRBV4-3 TRBD1 TRBJ2-7 NA
CASSLTPLWEQVNTEAFF TGTGCCAGCAGCTTAACCCCATTGTGGGAGCAGGTGAACACTGAAGCTTTCTTT TRBV7-3 NA TRBJ1-1 NA
CASSSPEEGGYGYTF TGTGCCAGCAGCTCCCCCGAGGAAGGGGGCTATGGCTACACCTTC TRBV5-6 NA TRBJ1-2 NA
CASSWGQAYEQYF TGTGCCAGCAGCTGGGGACAGGCCTACGAGCAGTACTTC TRBV5-6 TRBD1 TRBJ2-7 NA
CATSRVAGANEQYF TGTGCCACCAGCAGAGTGGCAGGGGCTAACGAGCAGTACTTC TRBV15 NA TRBJ2-7 NA
CASSQDGGFSYEQYF TGCGCCAGCAGCCAAGATGGGGGCTTCTCCTACGAGCAGTACTTC TRBV4-1 NA TRBJ2-7 NA
CASSISRGNTEAFF TGTGCCAGCAGCATTAGTAGGGGGAACACTGAAGCTTTCTTT TRBV9 NA TRBJ1-1 NA
CASSEHSNTEAFF TGTGCCAGCAGTGAACACTCGAACACTGAAGCTTTCTTT TRBV25-1 NA TRBJ1-1 few
CASSQALGTGGVYEQYF TGCGCCAGCAGCCAAGCCCTTGGGACAGGGGGAGTCTACGAGCAGTACTTC TRBV4-3 TRBD1 TRBJ2-7 NA
CSVETGVGYTF TGCAGCGTTGAAACGGGGGTCGGCTACACCTTC TRBV29-1 NA TRBJ1-2 NA
CASSQTTGLQETQYF TGTGCCAGCAGTCAAACGACAGGGCTACAAGAGACCCAGTACTTC TRBV6-5 TRBD1 TRBJ2-5 NA
CASSVGSGTVYGYTF TGTGCCAGCAGCGTAGGTTCCGGGACAGTCTATGGCTACACCTTC TRBV9 TRBD1 TRBJ1-2 NA
CASSQEPSGGYNEQFF TGCGCCAGCAGCCAAGAACCCAGCGGGGGCTACAATGAGCAGTTCTTC TRBV4-3 TRBD2 TRBJ2-1 NA
CASSLAGEQYF TGTGCCAGCAGCTTAGCAGGCGAGCAGTACTTC TRBV5-4 NA TRBJ2-7 NA
CASSILTGPKGQPQHF TGTGCCAGTAGTATATTGACAGGGCCCAAAGGTCAGCCCCAGCATTTT TRBV19 TRBD1 TRBJ1-5 NA
CASSLRGQYYEQYF TGTGCCAGCAGCCTCCGGGGACAGTACTACGAGCAGTACTTC TRBV5-6 TRBD1 TRBJ2-7 NA
CASSLDQGGYEQYF TGTGCCAGCAGCTTAGATCAAGGGGGCTACGAGCAGTACTTC TRBV11-2 NA TRBJ2-7 NA
CASSLRLVDAYEQYF TGTGCCAGCAGTTTAAGACTAGTCGACGCCTACGAGCAGTACTTC TRBV27 NA TRBJ2-7 NA
CASSLWRGNQETQYF TGCGCCAGCAGCCTGTGGCGGGGGAACCAAGAGACCCAGTACTTC TRBV4-3 TRBD2 TRBJ2-5 medium-sized
CASRDPGGNNEQFF TGTGCCAGCAGGGACCCAGGGGGTAACAATGAGCAGTTCTTC TRBV9 TRBD1 TRBJ2-1 once
CASSQIGGGPGSGQFF TGCGCCAGCAGCCAAATCGGCGGGGGCCCCGGGTCCGGGCAGTTCTTC TRBV4-1 NA TRBJ2-1 NA
CASSYSGGANYGYTF TGTGCCAGCAGTTACTCAGGGGGAGCTAACTATGGCTACACCTTC TRBV6-5 NA TRBJ1-2 NA
CASSSSGGYTDTQYF TGTGCCAGCAGCTCTAGCGGGGGATACACAGATACGCAGTATTTT TRBV7-3 TRBD2 TRBJ2-3 NA
CASSLGGTDTQYF TGTGCCAGCAGCTTAGGCGGCACAGATACGCAGTATTTT TRBV7-9 NA TRBJ2-3 NA
CASSQGTRPYNEQFF TGTGCCAGCAGCCAAGGGACTAGGCCCTACAATGAGCAGTTCTTC TRBV7-3 TRBD2 TRBJ2-1 NA
CASSPITEQFF TGTGCCAGCAGCCCTATTACTGAGCAGTTCTTC TRBV7-6 NA TRBJ2-1 NA
CASSPREGLVYEQFF TGTGCCAGCAGCCCTCGGGAAGGCCTGGTCTATGAGCAGTTCTTC TRBV7-9 NA TRBJ2-1 NA
CASSQDRSEQYF TGCGCCAGCAGCCAAGATCGGTCTGAGCAGTACTTC TRBV4-3 NA TRBJ2-7 NA
CASSLPGQGYEQYF TGTGCCAGCAGCTTACCGGGACAGGGCTACGAGCAGTACTTC TRBV11-2 TRBD1 TRBJ2-7 few
CASSLSPGTGSNEQFF TGTGCCAGCAGCTTATCTCCCGGGACAGGTTCCAATGAGCAGTTCTTC TRBV7-9 TRBD1 TRBJ2-1 NA
CAWSVPGSANYGYTF TGTGCCTGGAGTGTCCCAGGTTCAGCTAACTATGGCTACACCTTC TRBV30 NA TRBJ1-2 once
CASSFLWTGAFYEQFF TGCGCCAGCAGCTTTCTCTGGACAGGGGCTTTTTATGAGCAGTTCTTC TRBV5-1 TRBD1 TRBJ2-1 NA
CASLTGVTEAFF TGTGCCAGTTTAACAGGGGTTACTGAAGCTTTCTTT TRBV19 TRBD1 TRBJ1-1 NA
CSVEDRGGVEAFF TGCAGCGTTGAAGATCGGGGGGGGGTTGAAGCTTTCTTT TRBV29-1 NA TRBJ1-1 NA
CATYRSSPYEQYF TGTGCCACCTACAGATCCAGCCCCTACGAGCAGTACTTC TRBV6-4 NA TRBJ2-7 NA
CASSLAGGFNEQFF TGTGCCAGCAGTCTAGCGGGGGGGTTCAATGAGCAGTTCTTC TRBV27 TRBD2 TRBJ2-1 once
CASSAGLAGGPGQETQYF TGTGCCAGCAGCGCGGGACTAGCGGGGGGGCCGGGGCAAGAGACCCAGTACTTC TRBV7-2 TRBD2 TRBJ2-5 NA
CASSQRTGKNTEAFF TGCGCCAGCAGCCAGAGGACAGGGAAGAACACTGAAGCTTTCTTT TRBV4-3 TRBD1 TRBJ1-1 NA
CASSRGTGGADTQYF TGCGCCAGCAGCCGCGGGACAGGGGGCGCAGATACGCAGTATTTT TRBV4-3 TRBD1 TRBJ2-3 NA
CASSQGRGNEQFF TGCGCCAGCAGCCAAGGGAGGGGTAATGAGCAGTTCTTC TRBV4-3 NA TRBJ2-1 few
CASSQDGEVSTEAFF TGCGCCAGCAGCCAAGATGGGGAGGTCAGCACTGAAGCTTTCTTT TRBV4-3 NA TRBJ1-1 NA
CATSSRFTGRDYNEQFF TGTGCCACCAGCAGCAGGTTTACAGGGAGGGACTACAATGAGCAGTTCTTC TRBV15 NA TRBJ2-1 NA